This passage covers 25 T cell receptor beta chains from one sample sequenced in a study of identical twins. TCRdb reprocessed the 5' RACE reads via MiXCR and lists one record per CDR3 protein. This sample carries around 510,000 distinct CDR3 sequences, 13% to 15% of them seen once, and the ten largest clones take about 0.94%. The same sample was also studied in work on yellow fever vaccine responses in identical twins.

The source material was CD4+ T cells sorted from blood. These receptors originate from a woman under 30 in good health.

Only a few counts were recorded for this clonotype. V usage is TRBV6-1 and J usage is TRBJ2-1; D ambiguous. Trimming removed 8 bases from V and 0 bases from J, with 17 bases in between. The CDR3 is made up of 16 amino acids. Germline lookup yields CDR1 MNHNS and CDR2 SASEGT. CDR3 nucleotide sequence: TGTGCCAGCTACCTACGGGCTGCCAGCTCCTACAATGAGCAGTTCTTC. It is translated as CASYLRAASSYNEQFF.

This clonotype was found a few times. The chain recombines TRBV7-2 with TRBJ2-7, with TRBD2 matching over 8 bases. Germline V gene data show CDR1 as SGHTA and CDR2 as FQGNSA. Trimming removed 1 base from V and 2 bases from J; junction bases left unmatched: 7. This CDR3 spans 16 amino acids. The CDR3 region is CASSLVGSGTPYEQYF. The CDR3 DNA sequence: TGTGCCAGCAGCTTAGTGGGTAGCGGGACCCCCTACGAGCAGTACTTC.

There are a few counts of this clonotype. The V and J genes are TRBV4-3 and TRBJ2-6; D gene ambiguous. V was pared by 0 bases and J by 12 bases, with 12 bases between. CDR1 LGHNA and CDR2 YSLEER come from the germline V gene. CDR3 length: 14 residues. CDR3 sequence reads: CASSQDRSPLVLTF. The CDR3 DNA reads TGCGCCAGCAGCCAAGATAGGAGCCCCCTCGTCCTGACTTTC.

V usage is TRBV11-1 and J usage is TRBJ2-1; 7 bases align to TRBD1. The germline CDR1 and CDR2 sequences are SGHAT and FQDESV (reference sequence). After removal of 0 bases from V and 1 base from J, the junction contained 24 bases not matched to a gene. The CDR3 has 23 amino acids. CDR3 DNA sequence: TGTGCCAGCAGCTTAGCGCTTGTTCGTGGTGGGCCCTCCCGACAGGGTTCCTACAATGAGCAGTTCTTC. It codes for CASSLALVRGGPSRQGSYNEQFF.

This clonotype has ten or more counts. The chain combines TRBV29-1 with TRBJ2-1; D is undetermined. CDR3 length equals 13 residues. From germline, CDR1 is SQVTM and CDR2 ANQGSEA. The V gene lost 4 bases and the J gene lost 1 base, with 8 bases spanning the gap. CDR3 nucleotide sequence: TGCAGCGTTGCGGGTGGTTCCTACAATGAGCAGTTCTTC. Protein sequence: CSVAGGSYNEQFF.

This sequence joins TRBV5-6 and TRBJ1-2, with D possibly TRBD1 on 6 matching bases. The V end was cut by 3 bases, the J end by 6 bases, with 9 bases between. Per the germline V gene, CDR1 is SGHDT and CDR2 is YYEEEE. There are 12 residues in the CDR3. The CDR3 DNA sequence: TGTGCCAGCAGCTGGAACAGGGATGGCTACACCTTC. This codes for CASSWNRDGYTF.

This clonotype was picked up a small number of times. This chain joins TRBV6-1 and TRBJ2-7; D is possibly TRBD1 or TRBD2 (5 bases each). Per germline, CDR1 MNHNS and CDR2 SASEGT. CDR3 length: 14 amino acids. V lost 6 bases, J lost 7 bases, and 19 bases lay in between. The CDR3 bases are TGTGCCAGCAGAACACACCAAGGGACGGGGGAGCAGTACTTC. Its translation is CASRTHQGTGEQYF.

This clonotype showed up just a few times. The J gene is TRBJ2-7, the V gene TRBV20-1, with 7 bases lining up with TRBD1. The CDR3 spans 12 residues. The germline gives CDR1 DFQATT, CDR2 SNEGSKA (reference sequence). V was clipped by 5 bases and J by 6 bases; unmatched bases: 7. Here the CDR3 reads CSAGYRGSEQYF. The CDR3 nucleotides read TGCAGTGCTGGATACAGGGGCTCCGAGCAGTACTTC.

This clonotype turned up a few times. The chain employs TRBV20-1 and TRBJ2-6; TRBD1 matches at 7 bases. The germline gives CDR1 DFQATT, CDR2 SNEGSKA (reference sequence). This CDR3 region has 16 residues. Trimming cost V 6 bases and J 1 base; bases outside gene matches: 9. The CDR3 DNA follows: TGCAGTGCCACCCCCTTACAGGGGTCTGGGGCCAACGTCCTGACTTTC. It translates to CSATPLQGSGANVLTF.

This clonotype has more than one count but fewer than ten. V usage is TRBV27 and J usage is TRBJ2-5; possibly TRBD1 for D (5 bases). V was cut by 5 bases and J by 5 bases, with 15 bases left in between. Per the germline V gene, CDR1 is MNHEY and CDR2 is SMNVEV (reference sequence). This CDR3 comprises 14 residues. CDR3 DNA sequence: TGTGCCAGCAGTCCCTGGCAGGGTGAGGAGACCCAGTACTTC. This gives the protein CASSPWQGEETQYF.

In this sample, this clonotype turned up a few times. The chain combines TRBV5-1 with TRBJ2-1; 13 bases line up with TRBD2. V was pared by 4 bases and J by 9 bases, with 4 bases of the junction left unmatched. There are 14 residues in the CDR3. CDR1 and CDR2 from the germline V gene are SGHRS and YFSETQ. CDR3 protein: CASSHGTSGTEQFF. In DNA form, the CDR3 reads TGCGCCAGCAGCCATGGGACTAGCGGGACTGAGCAGTTCTTC.

With respect to this clonotype: The junction and the germline gene differ at one end; a read error may be behind it. The V call is TRBV15, the J call TRBJ2-5, with D tentatively TRBD1 (6 bases). CDR3 length: 12 amino acids. Germline CDR1 is LNHNV and CDR2 is YYDKDF (reference sequence). This CDR3 reads CATSRDDRPHHF. The CDR3 region has the DNA TGTGCCACCAGCAGAGATGACAGGCCCCACCACTTC.

The table lists this clonotype with a few counts. The chain combines TRBV25-1 with TRBJ1-1; D is possibly TRBD1 (6 bases). The germline gives CDR1 MGHDK, CDR2 SYGVNS. The CDR3 has 13 residues. Trimming took off 2 bases at V and 7 bases at J, with 11 bases between the two ends. CDR3 protein: CASSEDRRFEAFF. The CDR3 DNA reads TGTGCCAGCAGTGAAGACAGGCGTTTTGAAGCTTTCTTT. The full variable domain, rest sourced from reference TRBV25-1 and TRBJ1-1, is EADIYQTPRYLVIGTGKKITLECSQTMGHDKMYWYQQDPGMELHLIHYSYGVNSTEKGDLSSESTVSRIRTEHFPLTLESARPSHTSQYLCASSEDRRFEAFFGQGTRLTVV.

The CDR3 reads CASSSDREAEAFF. The CDR3 DNA follows: TGCGCCAGCAGCTCGGACAGGGAGGCTGAAGCTTTCTTT. This chain connects TRBV5-1 to TRBJ1-1; 8 bases fit TRBD1. The CDR3 is 13 residues long. Germline trimming cut 3 bases from V and 6 bases from J; bases unmatched to any gene: 4. Germline V gene lookup returns CDR1 SGHRS and CDR2 YFSETQ.

In its sample, this clonotype was seen once. This sequence joins TRBV6-5 and TRBJ2-3; 8 bases align to TRBD2. CDR3 length: 17 residues. V shed 0 bases and J 4 bases; nucleotides not matched to a gene: 9. Germline CDR1 is MNHEY and CDR2 is SVGAGI. The CDR3 nucleotides are TGTGCCAGCAGTTACTCTGGACTAGCTGTCGGTCCAGATACGCAGTATTTT. It specifies CASSYSGLAVGPDTQYF.

In the case of this clonotype: At one end the junction does not follow the germline gene, possibly because of a read error. The J gene is TRBJ2-7, the V gene TRBV29-1; TRBD1 or TRBD2 may be the D gene (5 bases each). The CDR3 loop spans 13 amino acids. CDR1 is SQVTM, CDR2 ANQGSEA, per germline. CDR3: CSVDGDGSYELYF. The CDR3 DNA reads as TGCAGCGTTGATGGGGACGGCTCCTACGAGCTGTACTTC.

The rearrangement links TRBV2 to TRBJ2-6, with 9 bases aligning to TRBD1. The CDR3 is 17 amino acids. The V and J ends lost 8 bases and 3 bases, in that order; junction bases with no gene match: 11. Germline V gene sequence: CDR1 SNHLY, CDR2 FYNNEI. As DNA, the CDR3 is TGTGCCAGCGAATTAACAGGGGGCGTTGGTGGGGCCAACGTCCTGACTTTC. Protein: CASELTGGVGGANVLTF.

The CDR3 bases are TGTGCCAGCAGCCAAATGGGGGGGCAAGAGACCCAGTACTTC. It codes for CASSQMGGQETQYF. The rearrangement uses TRBV3-1 and TRBJ2-5; 7 nucleotides agree with TRBD2. V lost 2 bases and J lost 2; bases outside the gene matches: 2. The CDR3 consists of 14 residues. Germline-derived CDR1 and CDR2 are LGHDT and YNNKEL (reference sequence).

In DNA, the CDR3 is TGTGCCAGCCATCCCTGGGGGGACGCCTACGAGCAGTACTTC. It codes for CASHPWGDAYEQYF. The chain couples TRBV6-1 to TRBJ2-7; possibly TRBD2 for D (6 bases). The CDR3 length is 14 residues. Trimming took off 8 bases at V and 2 bases at J, with 16 bases between the two ends. In germline, CDR1 is MNHNS, CDR2 SASEGT.

Ten or more counts support this clonotype. The chain joins TRBV7-3 to TRBJ2-3, with TRBD2 identical over 13 bases. Germline lookup yields CDR1 SGHTA and CDR2 FQGTGA. Trimming took 6 bases from V and 2 from J; bases not matched to a gene: 8. The CDR3 loop spans 17 amino acids. The CDR3 nucleotides are TGTGCCAGCAGGCAAACTAGCGGGGGGGCTGACACAGATACGCAGTATTTT. Protein product: CASRQTSGGADTDTQYF.

This clonotype was detected only a few times. This sequence joins TRBV6-5 and TRBJ1-2; TRBD1 is a possible D gene (5 bases). Deletions cut 0 bases from V and 3 bases from J, with 11 bases between. This CDR3 is 15 amino acids long. Germline V gene lookup returns CDR1 MNHEY and CDR2 SVGAGI. The CDR3 protein is CASSYSPGYDYGYTF. Here the CDR3 DNA reads TGTGCCAGCAGTTACTCGCCAGGGTATGACTATGGCTACACCTTC.

For the CDR3, the DNA is TGCGCCAGCTCCCGTGCTTTGTTAGGGTACACAGATACGCAGTATTTT. This sequence encodes CASSRALLGYTDTQYF. The chain recombines TRBV5-1 with TRBJ2-3; D gene ambiguous. Trimming removed 7 bases from V and 2 bases from J, with 20 bases in between. Germline V gene sequence: CDR1 SGHRS, CDR2 YFSETQ. The CDR3 consists of 16 residues.

The chain links TRBV7-9 to TRBJ1-3; no clear D. The CDR3 runs 14 residues. Trimming took off 0 bases at V and 4 bases at J, with 7 bases between the two ends. Germline V lookup: CDR1 SEHNR, CDR2 FQNEAQ (reference sequence). The CDR3: CASSLAGAGNTIYF. CDR3 nucleotide sequence: TGTGCCAGCAGCTTAGCGGGCGCGGGAAACACCATATATTTT. The whole variable domain, filled in from reference TRBV7-9 and TRBJ1-3, reads DTGVSQNPRHKITKRGQNVTFRCDPISEHNRLYWYRQTLGQGPEFLTYFQNEAQLEKSRLLSDRFSAERPKGSFSTLEIQRTEQGDSAMYLCASSLAGAGNTIYFGEGSWLTVV.

The chain is built from TRBV12-3 or TRBV12-4 and TRBJ1-1, with TRBD1 identical over 8 bases. The CDR3 runs 14 residues. The V segment lost 3 bases and the J segment 3 bases; nucleotides outside the gene matches: 3. Here the CDR3 reads CASSFRGHDTEAFF. The CDR3 nucleotides read TGTGCCAGCAGTTTCAGGGGGCATGACACTGAAGCTTTCTTT.

This clonotype was seen many times. CDR3 DNA: TGTGCCAGCAGTTTATCTGGGCGGGGGACTTACAATGAGCAGTTCTTC. Amino acid sequence: CASSLSGRGTYNEQFF. The chain has TRBV12-3 or TRBV12-4 and TRBJ2-1; 7 positions match TRBD2. This CDR3 contains 16 residues. V was pared by 2 bases and J by 4 bases, with 8 bases of the junction left unmatched.